The subject of this entry is one TCR beta chain. Its matching antigen is unknown. A multiplex PCR was run with 60 Vbeta primers and 13 Jbeta primers. Only in-frame clones appear in the TCRdb table, and some are missing; sequencing was by immunoSEQ multiplex PCR. The sample includes 150,000 to 200,000 clones, 75% to 80% of them seen just once. The entry originates in a study of cytomegalovirus exposure and HLA in healthy donors. Study results and limitations: A cluster of highly shared sequence variants was likely a sequencing artifact. In vitro confirmation showed a few CMV-associated chains to be CMV antigen specific. Cytomegalovirus-associated status was assigned to about 180 TCR beta chains. What a later analysis showed was that several of the most significant clusters appeared linked to common viral pathogens.

Germline V gene lookup returns CDR1 SEHNR and CDR2 FQNEAQ (reference sequence). Trimming cost V 6 bases and J 7 bases; bases outside gene matches: 7. The CDR3 totals 13 residues. Sequencing was performed on PBMCs. V usage is TRBV7-9 and J usage is TRBJ1-2; TRBD1 aligns across 8 bases. This sequence was found in a woman in her forties in good health and CMV-seronegative. The CDR3 spells CASRRQGLSGYTF. The CDR3 nucleotides read TGTGCCAGCAGGCGACAGGGGTTAAGTGGCTACACCTTC.